The 31 T cell receptor beta chains given below trace back to one sample, sequenced in a study of T-cell memory formation after mild COVID-19. TCRdb processed the 5' RACE reads anew with MiXCR; each CDR3 protein has one entry. The table shows tens of thousands of distinct CDR3 sequences, with over 6.5% occurring only once. Sequenced material: PBMCs or a T cell subset sorted from them (not recorded which). The receptors originated from an adult who had mild COVID-19 (a few samples of this study predate the infection). Cell type and time point are not known.

This clonotype was observed many times. The CDR3 loop is CSARVSGRALTDTQYF. The CDR3 DNA is TGCAGTGCTAGAGTTAGCGGGAGGGCCCTCACAGATACGCAGTATTTT. This sequence joins TRBV20-1 and TRBJ2-3; 11 bases are shared with TRBD2. The CDR3 contains 16 residues. The germline gives CDR1 DFQATT, CDR2 SNEGSKA (reference sequence). V lost 1 base and J lost 2; bases outside the gene matches: 5.

The chain combines TRBV12-3 or TRBV12-4 with TRBJ1-4, with TRBD1 as a possible D gene (6 bases). V gave up 5 bases and J gave up 3 bases, with 10 bases separating them. The CDR3 covers 14 residues. CDR3 in DNA: TGTGCCAGCAGTAAGACAGGCCCTAATGAAAAACTGTTTTTT. Residues: CASSKTGPNEKLFF.

This clonotype was seen at least ten times. The V call is TRBV7-2, the J call TRBJ2-3; 10 nucleotides agree with TRBD2. CDR1 is SGHTA and CDR2 is FQGNSA in the germline V gene. This CDR3 comprises 16 residues. Losses at the gene ends were 4 bases for V and 1 base for J; bases not matched to a gene: 5. This chain's CDR3 is CASSSQRGGGTDTQYF. In DNA form, the CDR3 reads TGTGCCAGCAGCTCCCAGCGGGGGGGGGGCACAGATACGCAGTATTTT.

This clonotype was observed many times. The V gene is TRBV7-8, the J gene TRBJ1-5; tentative D call: TRBD1 (6 bases). V lost 5 bases and J 4 bases, leaving 24 bases between the germline ends. The CDR3 is 18 amino acids. The germline V gene encodes CDR1 SGHVS and CDR2 FQNEAQ. The DNA of the CDR3 is TGTGCCAGCAGCGTCAACGCCGTGGGGGGCCTGGGGAATCAGCCCCAGCATTTT. Translation: CASSVNAVGGLGNQPQHF. The full variable domain, completed using reference TRBV7-8 and TRBJ1-5, is GAGVSQSPRYKVAKRGQDVALRCDPISGHVSLFWYQQALGQGPEFLTYFQNEAQLDKSGLPSDRFFAERPEGSVSTLKIQRTQQEDSAVYLCASSVNAVGGLGNQPQHFGDGTRLSIL.

In its sample, this clonotype was seen a few times. The chain is built from TRBV27 and TRBJ1-1; D possibly corresponds to TRBD1 (5 bases). Trimming left V 5 bases short and J 5 bases short, with 18 bases between. Germline values: CDR1 MNHEY, CDR2 SMNVEV (reference sequence). The CDR3 loop spans 15 amino acids. The CDR3 region is CASSLIMGGGTEAFF. The CDR3 DNA reads as TGTGCCAGCAGTCTCATCATGGGGGGTGGGACTGAAGCTTTCTTT.

This clonotype was seen ten or more times. The chain has TRBV6-5 and TRBJ2-7; D perhaps matches TRBD1 (6 bases). This CDR3 has 15 residues. Germline V CDR1 and CDR2: MNHEY, SVGAGI. Trimming stripped 0 bases from V and 3 bases from J, with 12 bases between. This CDR3 reads CASSYSGTHNYEQYF. CDR3 DNA: TGTGCCAGCAGTTACTCGGGGACACACAACTACGAGCAGTACTTC.

The V call is TRBV18, the J call TRBJ2-7, with 7 bases fitting TRBD1. The CDR3 is 15 amino acids. From germline, CDR1 is KGHSH and CDR2 LQKENI. The V segment lost 6 bases and the J segment 3 bases; nucleotides outside the gene matches: 11. In DNA, the CDR3 is TGTGCCAGCTCCCGACAGGGTAGGATAGACTACGAGCAGTACTTC. This codes for CASSRQGRIDYEQYF. Full variable domain (missing parts from reference TRBV18 and TRBJ2-7): NAGVMQNPRHLVRRRGQEARLRCSPMKGHSHVYWYRQLPEEGLKFMVYLQKENIIDESGMPKERFSAEFPKEGPSILRIQQVVRGDSAAYFCASSRQGRIDYEQYFGPGTRLTVT.

The chain has TRBV18 and TRBJ2-1; weak D call: TRBD2 (6 bases). Between the trimmed V and J ends, which lost 0 bases and 4 bases, there was a span of 13 bases. This CDR3 region has 16 residues. CDR1 is KGHSH, CDR2 LQKENI, per germline. CDR3 protein: CASSPPGRGAYNEQFF. CDR3 coding DNA: TGTGCCAGCTCACCACCGGGGCGCGGGGCTTACAATGAGCAGTTCTTC.

This clonotype was detected many times. This chain connects TRBV3-1 to TRBJ1-1; weak D call: TRBD1 (6 bases). The V and J ends lost 2 bases and 4 bases respectively, with 11 bases between them. Germline V gene data show CDR1 as LGHDT and CDR2 as YNNKEL (reference sequence). This CDR3 contains 14 residues. Here the CDR3 DNA reads TGTGCCAGCAGCCAAACAGGGAGGAGCACTGAAGCTTTCTTT. Protein sequence: CASSQTGRSTEAFF. Supplemented by reference TRBV3-1 and TRBJ1-1, the full variable domain reads DTAVSQTPKYLVTQMGNDKSIKCEQNLGHDTMYWYKQDSKKFLKIMFSYNNKELIINETVPNRFSPKSPDKAHLNLHINSLELGDSAVYFCASSQTGRSTEAFFGQGTRLTVV.

This clonotype counts as medium-sized. The rearrangement links TRBV12-3 or TRBV12-4 to TRBJ1-4, with D unclear. The CDR3 is 14 residues long. Trimming removed 6 bases at V and 0 bases at J, with 8 bases between. The DNA of the CDR3 is TGTGCCAGCAGCTCGTACGCAACTAATGAAAAACTGTTTTTT. Amino acids: CASSSYATNEKLFF.

This clonotype was seen more than once but under ten times. The chain uses TRBV19 and TRBJ2-1; D possibly corresponds to TRBD2 (7 bases). Germline loops: CDR1 LNHDA, CDR2 SQIVND (reference sequence). The germline V and J ends were trimmed by 3 bases and 2 bases, with 14 bases remaining between them. The CDR3 is made up of 16 amino acids. CDR3 sequence reads: CASSIGWGGTYNEQFF. The CDR3 region has the DNA TGTGCCAGTAGTATTGGGTGGGGGGGCACCTACAATGAGCAGTTCTTC.

Many counts were recorded for this clonotype. The chain employs TRBV4-2 and TRBJ1-2; the D is unclear. CDR1 and CDR2 from the germline V gene are LGHNA and YNFKEQ. Between the trimmed V and J ends, which lost 0 bases and 2 bases, there was a span of 7 bases. The CDR3 is 14 amino acids. CDR3 sequence reads: CASSQDQENYGYTF. Written as DNA, the CDR3 is TGTGCCAGCAGCCAAGATCAGGAGAACTATGGCTACACCTTC.

This clonotype occurred many times. The chain employs TRBV10-3 and TRBJ2-1, with 11 bases identical to TRBD2. Germline CDR1 reads ENHRY; CDR2 reads SYGVKD. Losses at the gene ends were 3 bases for V and 4 bases for J; bases not matched to a gene: 8. The CDR3 is made up of 17 amino acids. The CDR3 DNA reads TGTGCCATCAGTGACCTCCTCGGGACTAGCGGTTACAATGAGCAGTTCTTC. Translated: CAISDLLGTSGYNEQFF.

The chain combines TRBV11-2 with TRBJ1-5; tentatively, D is TRBD1 (5 bases). V lost 5 bases and J 6 bases, leaving 14 bases between the germline ends. The CDR3 runs 14 residues. CDR1 and CDR2 (germline): SGHAT, FQNNGV. The CDR3 DNA follows: TGTGCCAGCAGCATAGCGACAGAGGCTCAGCCCCAGCATTTT. Residues: CASSIATEAQPQHF.

This clonotype was counted at least ten times. The chain is built from TRBV6-5 and TRBJ1-1; D uncertain. From germline, CDR1 is MNHEY and CDR2 SVGAGI. The V gene lost 2 bases and the J gene lost 2 bases, with 6 bases spanning the gap. The CDR3 totals 13 residues. CDR3 bases: TGTGCCAGCAGTTACCGGTACAACACTGAAGCTTTCTTT. Amino acid sequence: CASSYRYNTEAFF.

The rearrangement links TRBV20-1 to TRBJ1-1; D not resolved. CDR1 is DFQATT and CDR2 is SNEGSKA in the germline V gene (reference sequence). With 3 bases removed from V and 1 base from J, the gap between germline ends came to 6 bases. The CDR3 runs to 12 residues. The CDR3 spells CSARMGNTEAFF. The CDR3 DNA sequence: TGCAGTGCTAGGATGGGGAACACTGAAGCTTTCTTT.

This clonotype was counted a few times. The chain uses TRBV13 and TRBJ2-4, with D perhaps matching TRBD1 (5 bases). Trimming removed 5 bases at V and 2 bases at J, with 13 bases between. Germline values: CDR1 PRHDT, CDR2 FYEKMQ (reference sequence). This CDR3 contains 15 residues. The DNA of the CDR3 is TGTGCCAGCAGCCGAGGCAGGGCGACCAAAAACATTCAGTACTTC. This gives the protein CASSRGRATKNIQYF. The complete variable domain, with remaining parts taken from reference TRBV13 and TRBJ2-4, reads AAGVIQSPRHLIKEKRETATLKCYPIPRHDTVYWYQQGPGQDPQFLISFYEKMQSDKGSIPDRFSAQQFSDYHSELNMSSLELGDSALYFCASSRGRATKNIQYFGAGTRLSVL.

This clonotype was seen more than once but under ten times. This chain uses TRBV20-1 with TRBJ2-1, with D perhaps matching TRBD2 (5 bases). Between the trimmed V and J ends, which lost 5 bases and 9 bases, there was a span of 23 bases. Germline loops: CDR1 DFQATT, CDR2 SNEGSKA (reference sequence). This CDR3 has 15 residues. CDR3 residues: CSAAHLLGSGGEQFF. DNA of the CDR3: TGCAGTGCTGCGCATCTCTTAGGGAGTGGTGGTGAGCAGTTCTTC.

The table lists this clonotype with many counts. The V and J genes are TRBV4-2 and TRBJ2-3, with 14 bases that match TRBD2. The ends lost 4 bases at V and 0 bases at J; junction bases unmatched: 0. Looked up from germline, CDR1 is LGHNA and CDR2 is YNFKEQ. The CDR3 has 16 residues. The CDR3 sequence: CASSRTSGGSTDTQYF. Written as DNA, the CDR3 is TGTGCCAGCAGCCGGACTAGCGGGGGGAGCACAGATACGCAGTATTTT.

This clonotype showed up just a few times. This chain uses TRBV30 with TRBJ1-5; perhaps TRBD1 as D (5 bases). CDR1 and CDR2 (germline): GTSNPN, SVGIG (reference sequence). The CDR3 is 14 amino acids. Trimming stripped 2 bases from V and 0 bases from J, with 8 bases between. For the CDR3, the DNA is TGTGCCTGGAGTCCAACAGGTAGCAATCAGCCCCAGCATTTT. Translated: CAWSPTGSNQPQHF.

The chain is built from TRBV28 and TRBJ2-5; 8 bases align to TRBD2. The V gene end was trimmed by 1 base and the J gene end by 4 bases; junction bases not matched to a gene: 11. Germline assignment: CDR1 MDHEN and CDR2 SYDVKM. The CDR3 consists of 17 residues. CDR3 DNA sequence: TGTGCCAGCAGTTTATCTCGGGGACTAGGCTCGTTAGAGACCCAGTACTTC. Protein: CASSLSRGLGSLETQYF.

The table lists this clonotype with a few counts. V and J are TRBV6-2 or TRBV6-3 and TRBJ1-1, with a weak D call TRBD1 (5 bases). CDR1 and CDR2 (germline): MNHEY, SVGEGT. The V gene lost 5 bases and the J gene lost 5 bases, with 9 bases spanning the gap. This CDR3 comprises 12 residues. The CDR3 loop is CASSRGLTEAFF. The CDR3 nucleotides are TGTGCCAGCAGTAGGGGACTTACTGAAGCTTTCTTT.

The table lists this clonotype with a count of one. The chain carries TRBV2 and TRBJ2-3; D possibly corresponds to TRBD1 (5 bases). CDR1 SNHLY and CDR2 FYNNEI come from the germline V gene. V dropped 2 bases and J dropped 5 bases, with 11 bases sitting between them. This CDR3 contains 14 residues. CDR3 nucleotides: TGTGCCAGCAGTGAAATGGCAGGGCGAGATACGCAGTATTTT. Protein: CASSEMAGRDTQYF.

Many counts were recorded for this clonotype. The chain has TRBV7-2 and TRBJ2-7; 7 bases agree with TRBD1. The germline V gene encodes CDR1 SGHTA and CDR2 FQGNSA. With 5 bases clipped from V and 3 bases from J, the junction kept 7 bases outside the gene matches. CDR3 length: 14 amino acids. The CDR3 loop reads CASSLGTVNYEQYF. The DNA of the CDR3 is TGTGCCAGCAGCCTGGGGACAGTCAACTACGAGCAGTACTTC.

V gene TRBV20-1 combines with J gene TRBJ2-7; 12 nucleotides line up with TRBD2. CDR1 and CDR2 from the germline V gene are DFQATT and SNEGSKA (reference sequence). CDR3 length equals 13 residues. CDR3 protein: CSATSGSAYEQYF. The CDR3 region has the DNA TGCAGCGCGACTAGCGGGAGTGCTTACGAGCAGTACTTC.

A few counts support this clonotype. The chain carries TRBV30 and TRBJ2-2; 7 nucleotides align to TRBD1. CDR1 and CDR2 (germline): GTSNPN, SVGIG (reference sequence). The V segment lost 5 bases and the J segment 9 bases; nucleotides outside the gene matches: 9. The CDR3 is made up of 13 amino acids. The CDR3 sequence: CAWDISGGRELFF. As DNA, the CDR3 is TGTGCCTGGGATATCTCAGGGGGACGGGAGCTGTTTTTT.

In this sample, this clonotype turned up many times. The chain has TRBV7-9 and TRBJ2-5, with D maybe TRBD1 (5 bases). Per the germline V gene, CDR1 is SEHNR and CDR2 is FQNEAQ (reference sequence). This CDR3 is built from 14 residues. V lost 5 bases and J lost 1, with 11 bases in between. The CDR3 reads CASSLRALQETQYF. The CDR3 DNA reads as TGTGCCAGCAGCCTCAGGGCTCTCCAAGAGACCCAGTACTTC.

This clonotype was seen more than once but under ten times. The chain links TRBV6-1 to TRBJ2-5; no definite D call. This CDR3 spans 13 amino acids. Germline V gene lookup returns CDR1 MNHNS and CDR2 SASEGT. V gave up 2 bases and J gave up 5 bases, with 9 bases separating them. The CDR3 is CASSEQARETQYF. The DNA of the CDR3 is TGTGCCAGCAGTGAACAGGCGAGGGAGACCCAGTACTTC.

Ten or more counts support this clonotype. The J gene is TRBJ2-1, the V gene TRBV7-2, with D uncertain. Trimming cost V 5 bases and J 5 bases, with 10 bases left between them. The CDR3 consists of 13 residues. Per germline, CDR1 SGHTA and CDR2 FQGNSA. The CDR3 protein is CASSPYRNNEQFF. In DNA, the CDR3 is TGTGCCAGCAGCCCTTATAGGAACAATGAGCAGTTCTTC.

This clonotype was seen a few times. The rearrangement uses TRBV4-3 and TRBJ1-3, with D perhaps TRBD1 (5 bases). The length of the CDR3 is 14 residues. Trimming pared 3 bases from V and 2 bases from J, leaving 8 bases between. CDR1 LGHNA and CDR2 YSLEER come from the germline V gene. The CDR3 DNA is TGCGCCAGCAGCCAGAAAGGGGCTGGAAACACCATATATTTT. Protein product: CASSQKGAGNTIYF.

This clonotype was recorded at least ten times. The V gene is TRBV5-1, the J gene TRBJ1-1; a weak D match, TRBD1 (5 bases). Per the germline V gene, CDR1 is SGHRS and CDR2 is YFSETQ. Trimming removed 3 bases from V and 1 base from J, with 10 bases in between. This CDR3 comprises 14 residues. The CDR3 bases are TGCGCCAGCAGCTGGGGACCCTCGAACACTGAAGCTTTCTTT. Amino acid sequence: CASSWGPSNTEAFF.